Listed here is a single T cell receptor (beta chain). Antigen: not known. Assay used: immunoSEQ multiplex PCR; TCRdb lists only in-frame clones, some missing. The repertoire consists of about 20,000 clones, with around four fifths occurring once and the leading ten covering about 15%. Germline CDR1 reads MNHNS; CDR2 reads SASEGT. V was trimmed by 8 bases and J by 2 bases, leaving 17 bases between them. The CDR3 has 15 amino acids. The sample originates from a study of PD-1 blockade in mismatch repair-deficient tumors. Across the study: All were previously treated, progressing patients with approximately 12 mismatch repair-deficient cancer types. Findings and caveats of the study: Tumor-resident clones, often undetectable pretreatment in blood, expanded then contracted after pembrolizumab.

Every patient had mismatch repair deficiency by PCR or immunohistochemistry. The TCR-sequenced patients were a few responders to pembrolizumab. This TCR came from an adult with mismatch repair-deficient cancer. The rearrangement links TRBV6-1 to TRBJ2-3; maybe TRBD2 (5 bases). The sequencing here drew on peripheral blood, taken 2 weeks after starting pembrolizumab. The CDR3 nucleotides read TGTGCCAGCTGGGAGCCTAGCACCCACACAGATACGCAGTATTTT. As protein: CASWEPSTHTDTQYF.